Detailed here is one T cell receptor beta chain. What it binds is not known. The source of the sample is a study of cytomegalovirus exposure and HLA in healthy donors. The study's findings and limits: Researchers reported in a later analysis that common viral pathogens appeared linked to several top clusters.

The PCR had 60 Vbeta and 13 Jbeta primers. Clones were sequenced by immunoSEQ multiplex PCR, and TCRdb holds only the in-frame ones, with some missing. The top ten hold 4.5% of the sample, which has some 150,000 clones, 65% to 85% seen once. Germline CDR1 and CDR2: MDHEN and SYDVKM. The V gene lost 7 bases and the J gene lost 4 bases, with 11 bases spanning the gap. This CDR3 is built from 13 residues. The chain recombines TRBV28 with TRBJ2-1, with D possibly matching TRBD1 (5 bases). The sample comprised PBMCs. This clonotype originated in a woman between 45 and 65 years old in good health and CMV-seropositive. CDR3 region: CASTRQLYNEQFF. The CDR3, as DNA: TGTGCCAGCACCAGACAGTTATACAATGAGCAGTTCTTC.